These T cell receptor beta chains were read from a single sample in a study of shared clonotypes between healthy human individuals. Only in-frame clones appear in the TCRdb table, and some are missing; sequencing was by immunoSEQ multiplex PCR. The sample includes around 600,000 clones, around 95% of them seen just once. Sequencing used naive CD8+ T cells sorted from blood. The source is a woman aged 30 to 39 in good health. Each CDR3 is given with its conserved first and last residue. Each record gives: clone size, D gene, V gene, J gene, CDR3 DNA, CDR3 protein. The D gene is left open where the match is weak. Not every row has a clone size; where given, it reads once, few, many or a size class.

clone_size: NA; d_call: TRBD2; v_call: TRBV30; j_call: TRBJ2-7; cdr3_nt: TGTGCCTGGACTAGCGGGATATACGAGCAGTACTTC; cdr3_aa: CAWTSGIYEQYF
clone_size: NA; d_call: NA; v_call: TRBV5-6; j_call: TRBJ2-1; cdr3_nt: TGTGCCAGCAGCTTGGTAGGATACAATGAGCAGTTCTTC; cdr3_aa: CASSLVGYNEQFF
clone_size: NA; d_call: NA; v_call: TRBV29-1; j_call: TRBJ2-7; cdr3_nt: TGCAGCGTTGAAGAGGGGACGGGCTACGAGCAGTACTTC; cdr3_aa: CSVEEGTGYEQYF
clone_size: NA; d_call: TRBD2; v_call: TRBV4-2; j_call: TRBJ2-7; cdr3_nt: TGTGCCAGCAGCCAGGGACTAGCGTACTCCTACGAGCAGTACTTC; cdr3_aa: CASSQGLAYSYEQYF
clone_size: NA; d_call: TRBD1; v_call: TRBV7-9; j_call: TRBJ2-7; cdr3_nt: TGTGCCAGCACCGATTACCGGGACAGGAACTACGAGCAGTACTTC; cdr3_aa: CASTDYRDRNYEQYF
clone_size: NA; d_call: TRBD1; v_call: TRBV30; j_call: TRBJ2-7; cdr3_nt: TGTGCCTGGGGGGACAGTTACGAGCAGTACTTC; cdr3_aa: CAWGDSYEQYF
clone_size: NA; d_call: NA; v_call: TRBV2; j_call: TRBJ2-7; cdr3_nt: TGTGCCAGCAGTTCCGGCCACAGTCGGTCCGAGCAGTACTTC; cdr3_aa: CASSSGHSRSEQYF
clone_size: NA; d_call: NA; v_call: TRBV9; j_call: TRBJ2-7; cdr3_nt: TGTGCCAGCAGCGTAGATAAGGGAATCTACGAGCAGTACTTC; cdr3_aa: CASSVDKGIYEQYF
clone_size: NA; d_call: TRBD2; v_call: TRBV28; j_call: TRBJ2-3; cdr3_nt: TGTGCCAGCAGCGAGGAGGGACTAGCGGGACCTTCTTCTGCAGATACGCAGTATTTT; cdr3_aa: CASSEEGLAGPSSADTQYF
clone_size: NA; d_call: NA; v_call: TRBV15; j_call: TRBJ2-7; cdr3_nt: TGTGCCACCAGCGACATCTACGAGCAGTACTTC; cdr3_aa: CATSDIYEQYF
clone_size: NA; d_call: NA; v_call: TRBV10-3; j_call: TRBJ2-3; cdr3_nt: TGTGCCATCAGAGGCGGGGCTCACTATACGCAGTATTTT; cdr3_aa: CAIRGGAHYTQYF
clone_size: NA; d_call: TRBD2; v_call: TRBV27; j_call: TRBJ2-3; cdr3_nt: TGTGCCAGCAGCCGTATACTAGCGGCGAGCACAGATACGCAGTATTTT; cdr3_aa: CASSRILAASTDTQYF
clone_size: few; d_call: NA; v_call: TRBV28; j_call: TRBJ1-5; cdr3_nt: TGTGCCAGCAGTTTATTTCGGGAGAGAAATCAGCCCCAGCATTTT; cdr3_aa: CASSLFRERNQPQHF
clone_size: NA; d_call: NA; v_call: TRBV13; j_call: TRBJ2-7; cdr3_nt: TGTGCCAGCAGCTCAGGGAGCGGTAGCATCGACGAGCAGTACTTC; cdr3_aa: CASSSGSGSIDEQYF
clone_size: NA; d_call: NA; v_call: TRBV4-2; j_call: TRBJ1-1; cdr3_nt: TGTGCCAGCAGCATGGTAACTGAAGCTTTCTTT; cdr3_aa: CASSMVTEAFF
clone_size: NA; d_call: NA; v_call: TRBV28; j_call: TRBJ2-7; cdr3_nt: TGTGCCAGCTTTGGTCTAGGGGAGCAGTACTTC; cdr3_aa: CASFGLGEQYF
clone_size: NA; d_call: NA; v_call: TRBV9; j_call: TRBJ1-1; cdr3_nt: TGTGCCAGCAGCGCCCTCAGGGACCTCCTGAACACTGAAGCTTTCTTT; cdr3_aa: CASSALRDLLNTEAFF
clone_size: NA; d_call: NA; v_call: TRBV4-1; j_call: TRBJ2-1; cdr3_nt: TGCGCCAGCAGCCAAGAGGGGCCGACTGAGCAGTTCTTC; cdr3_aa: CASSQEGPTEQFF
clone_size: NA; d_call: NA; v_call: TRBV6-5; j_call: TRBJ2-1; cdr3_nt: TGTGCCAGCAGTTACTCCGGACCGCTGGAAGAGCAGTTCTTC; cdr3_aa: CASSYSGPLEEQFF
clone_size: NA; d_call: TRBD1; v_call: TRBV5-6; j_call: TRBJ1-1; cdr3_nt: TGTGCCAGCAGCCCGGGACAGGGCTATGAAGCTTTCTTT; cdr3_aa: CASSPGQGYEAFF